This T cell receptor (beta chain) was identified in a study of blood T cell repertoires in COVID-19 (dated by TCRdb to the early 2020s). Broadly, across the study: Samples from collaborators originated in the United States, Italy and Spain and spanned both the acute and convalescent phases of COVID-19. The prospective study material was composed of cDNA or gDNA derived from T cells, B-cell-depleted T cells, or PBMCs. Deeply sampled blood TCRbeta repertoires from subjects exposed to, actively infected with, or recovered from COVID-19 were included in the dataset. The repertoires were released in a freely available public database intended as a resource for research on the immune response to SARS-CoV-2. The samples were drawn from two sources: the first 160 participants of the ongoing ImmuneRACE study, and 1,254 subjects contributed by 6 global collaborators. Nearly every sample came with metadata listing a de-identified subject ID, COVID-19 status, age in years and sex. Where available, HLA class I and class II types were obtained from metadata supplied by the sample provider rather than from assay-based typing.

Worth noting for this clone: Its binding antigen is unknown. One base away there is no much larger clone; base qualities are not given.

Trimming at the junction amounts to 4 bases on V and 5 bases on J, and the germline ends lie 8 bases apart. CDR1 and CDR2 are read off the germline V gene as SQVTM and ANQGSEA. From the cysteine through the phenylalanine, the CDR3 covers 11 amino acids. Only the CDR3 portion is preserved as DNA: 33 bases, with reading frame beginning at the first base. TCRbeta CDR3 regions were amplified from genomic DNA by means of the immunoSEQ Assay, a bias-controlled multiplex PCR. The paper's data handling went like this. Within the assay, amplification of reference gene primers was used to estimate how many nucleated cells each sample contained. To quantify the absolute abundance of each unique TCRbeta CDR3 rearrangement, sequence reads were collapsed and filtered. For each sample, productive Simpson clonality was calculated by taking the square root of Simpson's diversity index across productive rearrangements. In its TCRdb copy, this immuneACCESS table keeps in-frame sequences only and misses some clones. Where compared with another copy, unresolved V genes explain less than half of these, and the others have no known cause. V, J and clone size reflect that table, while D and trimming were determined from the DNA. The sample includes 110,000 or so clones, with roughly 89% observed a single time. The top ten constitute approximately 2% of the sample.

Each collaborating institution followed its own protocols to collect whole blood in K2EDTA tubes. For TCRbeta analysis, collaborators shipped samples as frozen whole blood, isolated PBMCs, or DNA extracted from either of those sample types. General conclusions and limits of the study: Clinical and demographic metadata were provided uncurated, with the amount varying by source and participant.

Sample: peripheral blood. Here the chain combines TRBV29-1 and TRBJ1-1; TRBD1 might be the D gene, on 6 matching bases. The origin of this receptor is a woman between 50 and 59 years old with acute or convalescent COVID-19. The CDR3: CSVAGVTEAFF. The bases are TGCAGCGTTGCAGGGGTGACTGAAGCTTTCTTT. The reference TRBV29-1 and TRBJ1-1 proteins fill in what lies around the CDR3, so the full variable domain reads SAVISQKPSRDICQRGTSLTIQCQVDSQVTMMFWYRQQPGQSLTLIATANQGSEATYESGFVIDKFPISRPNLTFSTLTVSNMSPEDSSIYLCSVAGVTEAFFGQGTRLTVV.